These 25 T cell receptor beta chains came from one sample sequenced in a study of T cell responses to AZD1222 COVID-19 vaccine (dated by TCRdb to the early 2020s). The time point label here, explained by the study, means: baseline before first vaccination. The protocol used for the library was the immunoSEQ multiplex PCR assay. TCRdb obtained this table from immuneACCESS and retained in-frame rearrangements with V and J assigned. These tables miss some clones; where compared with another copy, unresolved V genes account for less than half of the shortfall, and the remainder is unexplained. In this sample the table shows 65,000 to 85,000 clones, less than 90% of which occur a single time. The ten most abundant clones make up about 20% of the sample. The sample consisted of peripheral blood, taken on day 0 of AZD1222 vaccination. The source of these receptors is an adult in good health.

This clone has more than one count but fewer than ten. The chain couples TRBV19 to TRBJ2-7; TRBD1 is a possible D gene (6 bases). The CDR3 spans 12 residues. V lost 6 bases and J lost 5, with 11 bases in between. The germline V gene encodes CDR1 LNHDA and CDR2 SQIVND (reference sequence). The CDR3 protein is CASSRQANEQYF. CDR3 DNA sequence: TGTGCCAGTAGCAGACAGGCGAACGAGCAGTACTTC.

Concerning this clone itself: Compared with germline, one end of the junction differs, possibly owing to a read error. The chain employs TRBV19 and TRBJ2-3; 7 bases align to TRBD1. CDR3 length: 14 residues. Germline V gives CDR1 LNHDA, CDR2 SQIVND (reference sequence). The CDR3 is CASSIMGQLNTHYF. The CDR3 coding sequence is TGTGCCAGTAGTATTATGGGACAGTTAAATACGCATTATTTT.

The rearrangement uses TRBV6-4 and TRBJ2-1, with 9 nucleotides matching TRBD2. Germline values: CDR1 MRHNA, CDR2 SNTAGT. The CDR3 contains 15 residues. Trimming at V came to 0 bases and at J to 9 bases, leaving 6 bases not matched to a gene. This CDR3 is CASSDSSGGFFEQFF. For the CDR3, the DNA is TGTGCCAGCAGTGACTCTAGCGGGGGTTTTTTTGAGCAGTTCTTC.

The gene calls are TRBV13 and TRBJ2-7, with 9 bases matching TRBD1. The CDR3 contains 15 residues. J gave up 1 base and V 5 bases, and 6 bases lay outside the gene matches. Germline V gives CDR1 PRHDT, CDR2 FYEKMQ (reference sequence). CDR3 in DNA: TGTGCCAGCAGCCCCGGGACAGGGCCTTCCTACGAGCAGTACTTC. It yields the protein CASSPGTGPSYEQYF.

The chain recombines TRBV27 with TRBJ1-2, with 9 bases lining up with TRBD1. The germline V gene encodes CDR1 MNHEY and CDR2 SMNVEV (reference sequence). V dropped 6 bases and J dropped 6; count of bases not matched to a gene: 8. The CDR3 extends over 14 amino acids. CDR3 nucleotides: TGTGCCAGCAGCCCGCCCGGGACAGGGAATGGCTACACCTTC. It translates to CASSPPGTGNGYTF.

This chain uses TRBV19 with TRBJ1-1; D may be TRBD1 (6 bases). The CDR3 length is 15 residues. The germline V gene encodes CDR1 LNHDA and CDR2 SQIVND (reference sequence). Trimming left V 7 bases short and J 4 bases short, with 19 bases between. The CDR3 DNA is TGTGCCAGTATCATGGGGGCAGGAACAAGCACTGAAGCTTTCTTT. Its translation: CASIMGAGTSTEAFF.

This CDR3 reads CASSPDNRAYEQYF. CDR3 bases: TGCGCCAGCTCGCCCGACAATCGGGCTTACGAGCAGTACTTC. V usage is TRBV5-1 and J usage is TRBJ2-7; D is unresolved. Germline assignment: CDR1 SGHRS and CDR2 YFSETQ. The V end lost 7 bases, the J end lost 4 bases, and 18 bases lay between the germline ends. CDR3 length: 14 residues.

The chain joins TRBV7-2 to TRBJ2-5; tentative D call: TRBD1 (5 bases). Germline-derived CDR1 and CDR2 are SGHTA and FQGNSA. The ends were cut back, 2 bases at V and 4 bases at J, with 14 bases in the middle. The CDR3 has 15 amino acids. The DNA of the CDR3 is TGTGCCAGCAGCTTACGACAGACAAGTGGAGAGACCCAGTACTTC. It specifies CASSLRQTSGETQYF.

The V gene is TRBV6-1, the J gene TRBJ1-1, with D hard to call. With 3 bases removed from V and 6 bases from J, the gap between germline ends came to 8 bases. The CDR3 runs 12 residues. CDR1 and CDR2 from the germline V gene are MNHNS and SASEGT. This CDR3 is CASSDGYAEAFF. CDR3 coding DNA: TGTGCCAGCAGTGACGGCTATGCTGAAGCTTTCTTT.

The chain uses TRBV19 and TRBJ1-2, with TRBD1 matching 11 bases. Unmatched junction bases numbered 10, after V lost 6 bases and J lost 4 bases. CDR1 and CDR2 (germline): LNHDA, SQIVND (reference sequence). The CDR3 runs 16 residues. The DNA for the CDR3 is TGTGCCAGTAGACCCAACGGGGGGACAGGGGGCTATGGCTACACCTTC. It translates to CASRPNGGTGGYGYTF.

The chain couples TRBV4-2 to TRBJ1-2, with D perhaps TRBD1 (5 bases). V shed 1 base and J shed 6 bases, with 9 bases lying between them. This CDR3 is 13 amino acids long. Germline V gene data show CDR1 as LGHNA and CDR2 as YNFKEQ. Written as DNA, the CDR3 is TGTGCCAGCAGCCAAGTGGGGGTGGATGGCTACACCTTC. It yields the protein CASSQVGVDGYTF.

The sample holds one count of this clone. The chain combines TRBV28 with TRBJ1-3; tentatively, D is TRBD1 (6 bases). The CDR3 consists of 15 residues. Germline V lookup: CDR1 MDHEN, CDR2 SYDVKM. The V end lost 6 bases, the J end lost 4 bases, and 16 bases lay between the germline ends. The CDR3 sequence: CASSQTTGFGNTIYF. In DNA form, the CDR3 reads TGTGCCAGCAGCCAAACAACAGGGTTCGGAAACACCATATATTTT.

The CDR3 protein is CASSSTGGEQFF. Here the CDR3 DNA reads TGTGCCAGCAGCTCGACAGGGGGCGAGCAGTTCTTC. The chain has TRBV3-1 (or the pseudogene TRBV3-2) and TRBJ2-1; 10 bases agree with TRBD1. Germline trimming cut 5 bases from V and 10 bases from J; bases unmatched to any gene: 2. The CDR3 totals 12 residues. The germline V gene has CDR1 LGHDT and CDR2 YNNKEL (reference sequence).

This sequence joins TRBV3-1 (or the pseudogene TRBV3-2) and TRBJ2-1; 12 positions agree with TRBD2. CDR1 and CDR2 from the germline V gene are LGHDT and YNNKEL (reference sequence). CDR3 length: 15 residues. V gave up 0 bases and J gave up 10 bases; unmatched junction bases: 4. The CDR3 sequence: CASSQEWTSGVEQFF. CDR3 coding DNA: TGTGCCAGCAGCCAAGAGTGGACTAGCGGGGTAGAGCAGTTCTTC.

The chain is built from TRBV19 and TRBJ2-5, with a weak D call TRBD1 (7 bases). The germline V and J ends were trimmed by 3 bases and 4 bases, with 15 bases remaining between them. The CDR3 is 15 amino acids. Germline V gene sequence: CDR1 LNHDA, CDR2 SQIVND (reference sequence). The CDR3 DNA reads as TGTGCCAGTAGTATTGGGCCAGGGGGGTCAGAGACCCAGTACTTC. This gives the protein CASSIGPGGSETQYF.

The chain uses TRBV19 and TRBJ2-7; 12 nucleotides agree with TRBD1. V dropped 5 bases and J dropped 3; count of bases not matched to a gene: 5. Germline V CDR1 and CDR2: LNHDA, SQIVND (reference sequence). The CDR3 has 15 residues. In nucleotides, the CDR3 is TGTGCCAGTAGTCCGGGACAGGGGGCTTTCTACGAGCAGTACTTC. Translating it yields CASSPGQGAFYEQYF. Drawing the rest from reference TRBV19 and TRBJ2-7, the complete variable domain is DGGITQSPKYLFRKEGQNVTLSCEQNLNHDAMYWYRQDPGQGLRLIYYSQIVNDFQKGDIAEGYSVSREKKESFPLTVTSAQKNPTAFYLCASSPGQGAFYEQYFGPGTRLTVT.

This chain connects TRBV10-3 to TRBJ1-2, with TRBD1 identical over 7 bases. V lost 2 bases, J lost 3 bases, and 3 bases stayed unmatched. The CDR3 loop spans 14 amino acids. CDR1 is ENHRY, CDR2 SYGVKD, per germline. CDR3: CAISEAGTDYGYTF. In nucleotides, the CDR3 is TGTGCCATCAGTGAGGCGGGGACAGACTATGGCTACACCTTC.

The V and J genes are TRBV11-2 and TRBJ2-6; D is undetermined. CDR3 length equals 18 residues. Per the germline V gene, CDR1 is SGHAT and CDR2 is FQNNGV. Trimming cost V 1 base and J 1 base, with 14 bases left between them. The CDR3 loop reads CASSLAGRPYSGANVLTF. For the CDR3, the DNA is TGTGCCAGCAGCTTAGCGGGCAGGCCCTATTCTGGGGCCAACGTCCTGACTTTC.

This clone was seen more than once but under ten times. The V gene is TRBV4-2, the J gene TRBJ1-2; possibly TRBD1 for D (5 bases). V gave up 1 base and J gave up 7 bases, with 7 bases separating them. The V gene's germline CDR1 is LGHNA and CDR2 YNFKEQ. The CDR3 loop spans 12 amino acids. CDR3 sequence (DNA): TGTGCCAGCAGCCAAGTTGGGACTGGCTACACCTTC. Translating gives CASSQVGTGYTF.

This clone has a single count. V usage is TRBV24-1 and J usage is TRBJ2-1; 11 bases are shared with TRBD2. The junction had 6 bases not matched to a gene; V was cut back by 5 bases and J by 4 bases. The germline CDR1 and CDR2 sequences are KGHDR and SFDVKD. The CDR3 is 16 amino acids. CDR3 amino acids: CATSGYGTSGYNEQFF. As DNA, the CDR3 is TGTGCCACCAGTGGCTACGGGACTAGCGGATACAATGAGCAGTTCTTC.

The chain has TRBV2 and TRBJ2-3; maybe TRBD1 (7 bases). V was shortened by 4 bases and J by 8 bases, with 13 bases between the two germline ends. This CDR3 region has 13 residues. Germline V gene lookup returns CDR1 SNHLY and CDR2 FYNNEI. The chain's CDR3 is CASSVGGGRTQYF. CDR3 DNA: TGTGCCAGCAGTGTCGGAGGGGGCCGTACGCAGTATTTT. Full variable domain (outside the CDR3, taken from reference TRBV2 and TRBJ2-3): EPEVTQTPSHQVTQMGQEVILRCVPISNHLYFYWYRQILGQKVEFLVSFYNNEISEKSEIFDDQFSVERPDGSNFTLKIRSTKLEDSAMYFCASSVGGGRTQYFGPGTRLTVL.

The J gene is TRBJ2-1, the V gene TRBV11-2; 16 bases align to TRBD2. Germline V CDR1 and CDR2: SGHAT, FQNNGV. Unmatched junction bases numbered 6, after V lost 4 bases and J lost 6 bases. CDR3 size: 17 residues. The CDR3 DNA is TGTGCCAGCAGCTCCGGGACTAGCGGGGGGGCCTTCAATGAGCAGTTCTTC. It translates to CASSSGTSGGAFNEQFF.

The chain is built from TRBV19 and TRBJ1-5; 8 bases are shared with TRBD1. V shed 3 bases, J shed 0 bases, and the junction held 7 bases outside the gene matches. The CDR3 is 17 amino acids. Germline CDR1 reads LNHDA; CDR2 reads SQIVND (reference sequence). CDR3 in amino acids: CASSIGTGDYSNQPQHF. The CDR3 bases are TGTGCCAGTAGTATCGGGACAGGAGACTATAGCAATCAGCCCCAGCATTTT.

This chain joins TRBV27 and TRBJ2-7; D may be TRBD2 (6 bases). Trimming stripped 4 bases from V and 3 bases from J, with 10 bases between. Per the germline V gene, CDR1 is MNHEY and CDR2 is SMNVEV (reference sequence). The CDR3 loop spans 13 amino acids. CDR3 in DNA: TGTGCCAGCAGTTACCGGGGGAACTACGAGCAGTACTTC. It translates to CASSYRGNYEQYF.

The V and J genes are TRBV2 and TRBJ2-1; D gene ambiguous. Trimming removed 3 bases from V and 6 bases from J, with 15 bases in between. Germline-derived CDR1 and CDR2 are SNHLY and FYNNEI. CDR3 length: 15 residues. The CDR3 sequence: CASSDVGMVSNEQFF. As DNA, the CDR3 is TGTGCCAGCAGTGACGTGGGTATGGTGAGCAATGAGCAGTTCTTC.